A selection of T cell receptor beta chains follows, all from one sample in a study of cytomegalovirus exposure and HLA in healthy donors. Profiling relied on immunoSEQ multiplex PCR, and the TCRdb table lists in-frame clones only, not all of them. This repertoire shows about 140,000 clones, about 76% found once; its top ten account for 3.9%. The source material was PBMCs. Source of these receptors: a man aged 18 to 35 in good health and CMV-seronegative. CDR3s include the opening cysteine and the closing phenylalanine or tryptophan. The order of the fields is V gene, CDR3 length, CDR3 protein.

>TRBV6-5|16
CASSYTGTELNYGYTF
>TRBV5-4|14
CASSLPVGANVLTF
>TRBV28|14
CASSKDRGREKLFF
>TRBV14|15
CASSHLTPGTFVAFF
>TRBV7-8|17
CASSRSGGRSGANVLTF
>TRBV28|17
CASSSGTIRSYNSPLHF
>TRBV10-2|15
CASLLSGTITDTQYF
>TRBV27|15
CASSLRRMEGNIQYF
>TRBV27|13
CASRQGATDTQYF
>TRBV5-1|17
CASSLGRRGPPFTEAFF
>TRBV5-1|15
CASSLSGAGTDTQYF
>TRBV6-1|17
CASSGDRTSAPSYEQYF
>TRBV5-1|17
CASSLSTSGSLHGELFF
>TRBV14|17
CASSRVQGAGSFYGYTF
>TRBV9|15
CASSGGLAGSYEQYF
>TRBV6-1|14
CASLRGDFTDTQYF
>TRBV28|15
CASSLWGTANEKLFF
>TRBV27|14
CASTPHGMNTEAFF
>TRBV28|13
CASSLPGIETQYF
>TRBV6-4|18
CASSDLTGTFRSNQPQHF
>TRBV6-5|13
CASSYDEVDIQYF
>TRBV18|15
CASSPTAGLSYEQYF
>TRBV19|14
CASLRGQGNYGYTF
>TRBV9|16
CASSVGGSGYPYEQYF
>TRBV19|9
CATDNEQFF
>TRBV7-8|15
CASSSAGHSTYEQYF
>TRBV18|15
CASSPGQGASNEQFF
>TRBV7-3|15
CASSPRGGANTEAFF
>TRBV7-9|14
CASSLGQGWEKLFF
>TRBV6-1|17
CASSEGGQGSYNSPLHF
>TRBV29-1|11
CSVRTPGEQYF
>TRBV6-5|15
CASSYPGRQLYEQFF
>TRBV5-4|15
CASSLVAVTNYGYTF
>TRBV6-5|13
CATSTGAVSGYTF
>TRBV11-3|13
CASSEGQGETQYF
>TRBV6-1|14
CASSEWMRDTEAFF
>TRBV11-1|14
CASSSGQPNQPQHF
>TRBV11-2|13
CASSLDVDTEAFF
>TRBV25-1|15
CASSESGGRIEKLFF
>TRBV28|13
CASIGAVGEKLFF
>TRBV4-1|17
CASSRGGLAGSYNEQFF
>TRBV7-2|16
CASSFRGRVPSYEQYF
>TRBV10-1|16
CASSEGGGGAKDTQYF
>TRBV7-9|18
CASSPQVGDREGGYEQFF